Listed below are T cell receptor beta chains from one sample, sequenced in a study of OX40 agonist ivuxolimab in advanced cancers. Assay: immunoSEQ multiplex PCR; the TCRdb copy retains only in-frame clones and omits some. The sample lists 90,000 to 120,000 clones, 85% to 95% occurring once. The sequencing here drew on CD4+ or CD8+ T cells sorted from blood, taken in a trial of the OX40 agonist ivuxolimab. These receptors were taken from an adult with an advanced solid tumor such as melanoma, head and neck, liver or kidney cancer. The CDR3 runs from the conserved cysteine through the conserved F or W. A D gene is named only where the DNA matches it firmly. Clone size is stated in some rows and not others, as once, few, many or a class when expanded.

d_gene	j_gene	v_gene	abundance	CDR3aa	CDR3nt
TRBD1	TRBJ1-1	TRBV19	NA	CASSIILGQVEAFF	TGTGCCAGTAGTATCATTCTGGGACAGGTCGAAGCTTTCTTT
TRBD2	TRBJ2-7	TRBV7-2	NA	CASTSTGTTLYEQYF	TGTGCCAGCACCTCAACCGGGACTACGCTCTACGAGCAGTACTTC
NA	TRBJ1-5	TRBV5-1	NA	CASSSLPGLNQPQHF	TGCGCCAGCAGCTCGTTACCGGGCCTCAATCAGCCCCAGCATTTT
NA	TRBJ2-1	TRBV5-1	NA	CASSLDFRVPEQFF	TGCGCCAGCAGCTTGGATTTCCGAGTACCGGAGCAGTTCTTC
NA	TRBJ2-1	TRBV7-3	NA	CASSPGDEQFF	TGTGCCAGCAGCCCAGGGGATGAGCAGTTCTTC
NA	TRBJ1-2	TRBV28	NA	CASSGRTVTNGYTF	TGTGCCAGCAGTGGCCGGACAGTGACTAATGGCTACACCTTC
NA	TRBJ1-5	TRBV5-1	few	CASSPAGDQPQHF	TGCGCCAGCAGCCCGGCCGGGGATCAGCCCCAGCATTTT
TRBD1	TRBJ1-1	TRBV28	NA	CASSGRQGSNTEAFF	TGTGCCAGCAGTGGACGACAGGGATCGAACACTGAAGCTTTCTTT
TRBD2	TRBJ2-1	TRBV4-2	NA	CASSQEAGVGDEQFF	TGTGCCAGCAGCCAAGAAGCGGGAGTGGGTGATGAGCAGTTCTTC
TRBD1	TRBJ2-2	TRBV18	few	CASSPERQGDFSNTGELFF	TGTGCCAGCTCACCAGAAAGACAGGGGGATTTTTCGAACACCGGGGAGCTGTTTTTT
NA	TRBJ2-1	TRBV27	NA	CASSNRVGEQFF	TGTGCCAGCAGTAACAGGGTGGGTGAGCAGTTCTTC
NA	TRBJ2-1	TRBV11-2	NA	CASSPSHNEQFF	TGTGCCAGCAGCCCGAGCCACAATGAGCAGTTCTTC
NA	TRBJ1-5	TRBV10-3	NA	CAISEWKDQPQHF	TGTGCCATCAGTGAGTGGAAGGACCAGCCCCAGCATTTT
NA	TRBJ2-5	TRBV7-3	NA	CASSLRTQETQYF	TGTGCCAGCAGCTTAAGGACACAAGAGACCCAGTACTTC
TRBD1	TRBJ1-3	TRBV28	NA	CASRLQGLSSGNTIYF	TGTGCCAGCAGATTACAGGGGTTATCCTCTGGAAACACCATATATTTT
TRBD1	TRBJ1-2	TRBV5-5	NA	CASSLANRGRQVRYGYTF	TGTGCCAGCAGCTTGGCCAACAGGGGACGTCAAGTCCGCTATGGCTACACCTTC
NA	TRBJ1-1	TRBV12-5	NA	CASGRDFRDRDRTEAFF	TGTGCTAGTGGCCGGGACTTCCGGGACCGTGATAGGACTGAAGCTTTCTTT
NA	TRBJ2-5	TRBV28	NA	CASSLPTGHPRTQYF	TGTGCCAGCAGTTTACCCACGGGACACCCTCGGACCCAGTACTTC
TRBD1	TRBJ2-5	TRBV2	NA	CASSVDRGRETQYF	TGTGCCAGCAGTGTCGACAGGGGGAGAGAGACCCAGTACTTC
NA	TRBJ1-5	TRBV28	NA	CASSPGNQPQHF	TGTGCCAGCAGTCCCGGGAATCAGCCCCAGCATTTT
TRBD1	TRBJ1-3	TRBV4-1	NA	CASSQDPDRDRGNTIYF	TGCGCCAGCAGCCAAGATCCAGACCGGGACAGAGGAAACACCATATATTTT
TRBD2	TRBJ2-7	TRBV18	NA	CASSPKGLAGVSYEQYF	TGTGCCAGCTCACCAAAGGGGCTAGCGGGAGTCTCCTACGAGCAGTACTTC
NA	TRBJ2-5	TRBV6-5	NA	CASSYSYGSETQYF	TGTGCCAGCAGTTACTCCTACGGGTCAGAGACCCAGTACTTC
NA	TRBJ1-1	TRBV19	NA	CASSRWTGILNTEAFF	TGTGCCAGTAGTCGGTGGACGGGGATACTGAACACTGAAGCTTTCTTT